Listed below are T cell receptor beta chains from one sample, sequenced in a study of cytomegalovirus exposure and HLA in healthy donors. Sequencing used immunoSEQ multiplex PCR; TCRdb keeps in-frame clones, though not all of them. The table has about 120,000 clones, around 81% seen once. The sample was PBMCs. The receptors stem from a woman between 40 and 50 years old in good health and CMV-seronegative. Both conserved end residues are part of each CDR3. D genes are given only for firm matches. Rows give clone size only sometimes, using once, few, many, or a class for an expanded clone.

d_call clone_size j_call v_call cdr3_nt cdr3_aa
TRBD1 . TRBJ2-2 TRBV6-1 TGTGCCAGCAGTCCGGGACAGGTCAACACCGGGGAGCTGTTTTTT CASSPGQVNTGELFF
TRBD2 . TRBJ2-7 TRBV7-8 TGTGCCAGCAGTTCACTAGCGGGAGTGGTCGAGCAGTACTTC CASSSLAGVVEQYF
. once TRBJ2-5 TRBV5-1 TGCGCCAGCACCCCGAGGACTAACCAAGAGACCCAGTACTTC CASTPRTNQETQYF
TRBD2 . TRBJ2-2 TRBV4-3 TGCGCCAGCAGCCAAGATTGGCAGACTAGCGGGAGGGAAGGAACCGGGGAGCTGTTTTTT CASSQDWQTSGREGTGELFF
TRBD1 . TRBJ1-5 TRBV19 TGTGCCAGTAGTAAAGGGAAAGACAGGGATGTCAATCAGCCCCAGCATTTT CASSKGKDRDVNQPQHF
. few TRBJ2-7 TRBV10-1 TGCGCCAGCAGTGGACAATACGAGCAGTACTTC CASSGQYEQYF
. . TRBJ2-5 TRBV2 TGTGCCAGCAGCAAAAAAGAGACCCAGTACTTC CASSKKETQYF
. . TRBJ1-1 TRBV14 TGTGCCAGCAGCCAAGCCAGGGCCACTGAAGCTTTCTTT CASSQARATEAFF
. few TRBJ2-2 TRBV5-1 TGCGCCAGCAGCTTGGTACTTACCGGGGAGCTGTTTTTT CASSLVLTGELFF
TRBD2 . TRBJ2-6 TRBV4-1 TGCGCCAGCAGCGGGGGGGCTGGGGCCAACGTCCTGACTTTC CASSGGAGANVLTF
TRBD1 . TRBJ1-2 TRBV5-1 TGCGCCAGCAGAAAAACCGACAGGGACTATGGCTACACCTTC CASRKTDRDYGYTF
TRBD1 . TRBJ2-3 TRBV7-3 TGTGCCAGCAGCTTAACGCCAGGGGGCGCCACAGATACGCAGTATTTT CASSLTPGGATDTQYF
TRBD1 . TRBJ1-5 TRBV2 TGTGCCAGCTCAGGGACAGGGGGAAATCAGCCCCAGCATTTT CASSGTGGNQPQHF
TRBD2 . TRBJ2-5 TRBV4-1 TGCGCCAGCAGCCAAGAGTCCGGGGGGGTCGGCGAGACCCAGTACTTC CASSQESGGVGETQYF
. . TRBJ2-3 TRBV6-6 TGTGCCAGCAGTTACTCGGCTAGCGCAGATACGCAGTATTTT CASSYSASADTQYF
TRBD1 . TRBJ1-1 TRBV6-1 TGTGCCAGCAGTGAGCTGGGACAGGTGAACACTGAAGCTTTCTTT CASSELGQVNTEAFF
. . TRBJ1-1 TRBV19 TGTGCCAGTAGTCCGAGACAGAGAGCGAACACTGAAGCTTTCTTT CASSPRQRANTEAFF
TRBD2 . TRBJ2-7 TRBV2 TGTGCCAGCAGAAGACTAGCAGGTCCCTACGAGCAGTACTTC CASRRLAGPYEQYF
. . TRBJ2-3 TRBV7-9 TGTGCCAGCCGTACAGCCTCACCCACAGATACGCAGTGTTTT CASRTASPTDTQCF
TRBD1 . TRBJ2-7 TRBV6-5 TGTGCCAACAGTTACCGCGACGACAGGGCCTACGAGCAGTACTTC CANSYRDDRAYEQYF